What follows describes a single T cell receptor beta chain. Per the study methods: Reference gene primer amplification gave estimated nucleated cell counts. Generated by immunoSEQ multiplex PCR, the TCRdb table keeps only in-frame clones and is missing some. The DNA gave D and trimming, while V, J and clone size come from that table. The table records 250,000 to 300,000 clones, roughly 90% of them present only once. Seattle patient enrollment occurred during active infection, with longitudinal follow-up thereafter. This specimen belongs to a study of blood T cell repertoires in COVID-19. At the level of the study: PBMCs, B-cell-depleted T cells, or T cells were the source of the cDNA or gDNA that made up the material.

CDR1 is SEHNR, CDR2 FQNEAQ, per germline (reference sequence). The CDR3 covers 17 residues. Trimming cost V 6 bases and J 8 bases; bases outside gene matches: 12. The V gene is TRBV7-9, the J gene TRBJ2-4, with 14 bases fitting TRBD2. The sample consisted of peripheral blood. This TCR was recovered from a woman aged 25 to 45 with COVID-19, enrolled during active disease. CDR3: CASRLGTSGGYRDIQYF. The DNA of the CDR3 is TGTGCCAGCAGGCTGGGGACTAGCGGGGGATACCGGGACATTCAGTACTTC.